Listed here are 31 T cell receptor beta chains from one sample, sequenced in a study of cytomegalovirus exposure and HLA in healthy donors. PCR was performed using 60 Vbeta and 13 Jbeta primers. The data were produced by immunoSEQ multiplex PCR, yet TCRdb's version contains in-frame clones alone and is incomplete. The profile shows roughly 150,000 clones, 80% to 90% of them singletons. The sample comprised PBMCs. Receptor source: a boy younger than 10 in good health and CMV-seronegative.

This CDR3 reads CASSLLASGIQGEQFF. DNA of the CDR3: TGTGCCAGCAGCTTATTGGCTAGCGGAATACAAGGTGAGCAGTTCTTC. The chain employs TRBV7-2 and TRBJ2-1, with 7 bases lining up with TRBD2. Per germline, CDR1 SGHTA and CDR2 FQGNSA. This CDR3 is built from 16 residues. The J segment lost 9 bases and the V segment lost 2 bases, leaving 13 bases of the junction unmatched.

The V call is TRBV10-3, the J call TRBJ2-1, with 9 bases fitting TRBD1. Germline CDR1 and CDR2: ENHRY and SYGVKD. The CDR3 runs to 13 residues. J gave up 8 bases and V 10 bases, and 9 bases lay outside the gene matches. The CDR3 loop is CASDRGGSDEQFF. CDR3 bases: TGTGCCAGCGACAGGGGGGGATCAGATGAGCAGTTCTTC.

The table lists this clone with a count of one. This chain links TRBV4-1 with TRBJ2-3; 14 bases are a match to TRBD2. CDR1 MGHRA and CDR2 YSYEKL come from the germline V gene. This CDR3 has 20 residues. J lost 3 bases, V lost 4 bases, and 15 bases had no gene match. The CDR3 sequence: CASSRKGTSGSLRGTDTQYF. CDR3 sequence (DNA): TGCGCCAGCAGCCGAAAGGGGACTAGCGGGAGCCTCCGGGGGACAGATACGCAGTATTTT.

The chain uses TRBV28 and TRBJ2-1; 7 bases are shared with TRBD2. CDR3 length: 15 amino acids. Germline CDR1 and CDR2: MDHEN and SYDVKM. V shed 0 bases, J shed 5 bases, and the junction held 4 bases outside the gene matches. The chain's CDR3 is CASSLWLAANNEQFF. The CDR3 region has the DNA TGTGCCAGCAGTTTATGGCTAGCGGCTAACAATGAGCAGTTCTTC.

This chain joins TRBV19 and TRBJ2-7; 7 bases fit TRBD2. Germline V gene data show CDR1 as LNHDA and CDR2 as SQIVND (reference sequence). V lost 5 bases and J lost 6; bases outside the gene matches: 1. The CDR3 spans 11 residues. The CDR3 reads CASSWGGEQYF. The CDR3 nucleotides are TGTGCCAGTAGTTGGGGGGGCGAGCAGTACTTC.

CDR3 sequence: CASSPTIGVDTQYF. The CDR3 DNA reads as TGTGCCAGCAGCCCCACGATAGGGGTGGATACGCAGTATTTT. V gene TRBV7-2 combines with J gene TRBJ2-3, with a possible D match to TRBD1 (5 bases). V was pared by 5 bases and J by 6 bases, with 15 bases between. CDR3 size: 14 residues. The germline gives CDR1 SGHTA, CDR2 FQGNSA.

The CDR3 DNA is TGTGCCAGCAGTCTGCGGAATCAGCCCCAGCATTTT. Its protein product is CASSLRNQPQHF. The chain couples TRBV28 to TRBJ1-5; D remains ambiguous. The CDR3 covers 12 residues. Trimming took off 5 bases at V and 4 bases at J, with 6 bases between the two ends. From germline, CDR1 is MDHEN and CDR2 SYDVKM.

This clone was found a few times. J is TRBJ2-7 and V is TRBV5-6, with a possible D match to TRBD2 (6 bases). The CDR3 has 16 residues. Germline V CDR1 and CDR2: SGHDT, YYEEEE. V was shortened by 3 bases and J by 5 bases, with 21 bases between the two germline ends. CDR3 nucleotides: TGTGCCAGCAGCTCGGTGGGGGGTTTCGTGGAGGACGAGCAGTACTTC. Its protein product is CASSSVGGFVEDEQYF.

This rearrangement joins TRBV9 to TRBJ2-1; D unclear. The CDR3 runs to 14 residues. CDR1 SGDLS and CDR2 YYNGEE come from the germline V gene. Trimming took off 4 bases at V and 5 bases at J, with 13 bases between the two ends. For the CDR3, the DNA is TGTGCCAGCAGCCCCCTGGCCAGAAACAATGAGCAGTTCTTC. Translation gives CASSPLARNNEQFF.

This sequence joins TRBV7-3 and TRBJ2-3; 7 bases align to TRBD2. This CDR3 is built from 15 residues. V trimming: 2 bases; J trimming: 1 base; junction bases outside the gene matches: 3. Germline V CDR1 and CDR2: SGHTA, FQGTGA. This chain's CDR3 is CASSLGGVGTDTQYF. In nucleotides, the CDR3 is TGTGCCAGCAGCTTAGGGGGGGTCGGCACAGATACGCAGTATTTT.

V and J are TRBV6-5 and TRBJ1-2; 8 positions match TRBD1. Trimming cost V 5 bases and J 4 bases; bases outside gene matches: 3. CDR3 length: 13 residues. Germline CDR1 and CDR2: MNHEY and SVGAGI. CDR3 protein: CASSRTGGYGYTF. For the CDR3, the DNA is TGTGCCAGCAGTAGAACAGGGGGCTATGGCTACACCTTC.

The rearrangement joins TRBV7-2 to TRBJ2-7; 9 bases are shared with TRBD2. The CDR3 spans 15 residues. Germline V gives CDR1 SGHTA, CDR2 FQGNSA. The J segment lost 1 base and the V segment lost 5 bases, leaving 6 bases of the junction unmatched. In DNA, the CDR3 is TGTGCCAGCAGCGTTGCTAGCGGGGAGTCCTACGAGCAGTACTTC. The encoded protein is CASSVASGESYEQYF.

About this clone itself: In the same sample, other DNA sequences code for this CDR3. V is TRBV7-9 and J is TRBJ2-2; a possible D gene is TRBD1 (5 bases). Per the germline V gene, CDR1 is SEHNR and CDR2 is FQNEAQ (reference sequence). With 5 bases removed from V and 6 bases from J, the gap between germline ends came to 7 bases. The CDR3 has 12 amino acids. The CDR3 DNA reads TGTGCCAGCAGCCAGGGTTCCGGGGAGCTGTTTTTT. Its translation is CASSQGSGELFF. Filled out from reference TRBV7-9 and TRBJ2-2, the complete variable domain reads DTGVSQNPRHKITKRGQNVTFRCDPISEHNRLYWYRQTLGQGPEFLTYFQNEAQLEKSRLLSDRFSAERPKGSFSTLEIQRTEQGDSAMYLCASSQGSGELFFGEGSRLTVL.

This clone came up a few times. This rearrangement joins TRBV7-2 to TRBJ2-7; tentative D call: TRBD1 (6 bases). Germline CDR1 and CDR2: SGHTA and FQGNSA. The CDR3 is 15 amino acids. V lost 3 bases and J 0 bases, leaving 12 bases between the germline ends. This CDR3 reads CASSLTTGNSYEQYF. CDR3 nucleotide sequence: TGTGCCAGCAGCTTGACCACAGGGAACTCCTACGAGCAGTACTTC.

The CDR3 DNA sequence: TGTGCCAGCAGCAGGACAGGGGCCGACTATGGCTACACCTTC. This translates into CASSRTGADYGYTF. The chain joins TRBV5-5 to TRBJ1-2; 9 nucleotides match TRBD1. V gave up 4 bases and J gave up 3 bases; unmatched junction bases: 4. CDR1 is SGHKS and CDR2 is YYEKEE in the germline V gene (reference sequence). This CDR3 contains 14 residues.

In DNA form, the CDR3 reads TGTGCCACCTCCGGGACAGCGGTGGCCGGGGAGCTGTTTTTT. Translated, it gives CATSGTAVAGELFF. The chain joins TRBV7-9 to TRBJ2-2; 7 bases are shared with TRBD1. Germline CDR1 and CDR2: SEHNR and FQNEAQ (reference sequence). J lost 6 bases, V lost 10 bases, and 11 bases had no gene match. This CDR3 contains 14 residues.

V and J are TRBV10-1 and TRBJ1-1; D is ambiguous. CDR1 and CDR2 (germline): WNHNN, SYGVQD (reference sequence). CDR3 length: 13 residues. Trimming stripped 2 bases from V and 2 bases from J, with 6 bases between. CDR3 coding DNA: TGCGCCAGCAGTGAGGTATTAAACACTGAAGCTTTCTTT. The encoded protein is CASSEVLNTEAFF.

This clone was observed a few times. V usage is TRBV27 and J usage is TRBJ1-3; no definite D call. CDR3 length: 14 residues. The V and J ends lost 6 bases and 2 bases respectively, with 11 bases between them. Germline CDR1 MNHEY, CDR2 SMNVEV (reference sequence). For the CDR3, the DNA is TGTGCCAGCAGACCCCCGGGGACTGGAAACACCATATATTTT. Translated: CASRPPGTGNTIYF.

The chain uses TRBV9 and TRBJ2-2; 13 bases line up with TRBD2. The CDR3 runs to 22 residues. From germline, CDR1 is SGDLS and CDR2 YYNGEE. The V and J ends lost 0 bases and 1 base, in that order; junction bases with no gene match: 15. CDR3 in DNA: TGTGCCAGCAGCGTAGTATCCCGACTAGCGGGGGGCCTCCTTCAGAACACCGGGGAGCTGTTTTTT. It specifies CASSVVSRLAGGLLQNTGELFF.

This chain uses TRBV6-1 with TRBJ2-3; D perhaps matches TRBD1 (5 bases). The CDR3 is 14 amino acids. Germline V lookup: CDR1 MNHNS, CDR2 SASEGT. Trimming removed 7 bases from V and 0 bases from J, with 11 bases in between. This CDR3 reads CASIQGISTDTQYF. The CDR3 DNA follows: TGTGCCAGCATCCAGGGTATTAGCACAGATACGCAGTATTTT.

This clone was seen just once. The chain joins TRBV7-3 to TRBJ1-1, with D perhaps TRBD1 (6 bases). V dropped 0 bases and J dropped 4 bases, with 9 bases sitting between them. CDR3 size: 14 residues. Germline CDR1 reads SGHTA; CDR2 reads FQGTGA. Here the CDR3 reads CASSLTARGTEAFF. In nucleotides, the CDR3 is TGTGCCAGCAGCTTAACGGCCAGGGGCACTGAAGCTTTCTTT. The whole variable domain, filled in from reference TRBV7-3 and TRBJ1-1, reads GAGVSQTPSNKVTEKGKYVELRCDPISGHTALYWYRQSLGQGPEFLIYFQGTGAADDSGLPNDRFFAVRPEGSVSTLKIQRTERGDSAVYLCASSLTARGTEAFFGQGTRLTVV.

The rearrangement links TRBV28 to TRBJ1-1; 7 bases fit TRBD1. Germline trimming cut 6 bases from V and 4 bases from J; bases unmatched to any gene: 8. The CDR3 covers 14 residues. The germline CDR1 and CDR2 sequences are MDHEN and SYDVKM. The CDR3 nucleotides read TGTGCCAGCAGACCGACAGGGTTCCCCACTGAAGCTTTCTTT. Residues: CASRPTGFPTEAFF.

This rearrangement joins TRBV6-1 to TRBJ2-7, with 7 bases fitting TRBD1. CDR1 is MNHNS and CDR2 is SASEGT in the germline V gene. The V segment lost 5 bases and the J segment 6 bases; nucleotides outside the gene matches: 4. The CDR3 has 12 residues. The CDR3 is CASSPDRAEQYF. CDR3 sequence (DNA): TGTGCCAGCAGTCCTGACAGGGCCGAGCAGTACTTC.

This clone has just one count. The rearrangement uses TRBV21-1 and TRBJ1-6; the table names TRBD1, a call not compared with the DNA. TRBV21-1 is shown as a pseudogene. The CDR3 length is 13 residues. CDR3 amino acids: CASSTFRDRSRGF. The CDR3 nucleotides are TGTGCCAGCAGCACCTTCCGGGACAGGTCTCGAGGCTTT.

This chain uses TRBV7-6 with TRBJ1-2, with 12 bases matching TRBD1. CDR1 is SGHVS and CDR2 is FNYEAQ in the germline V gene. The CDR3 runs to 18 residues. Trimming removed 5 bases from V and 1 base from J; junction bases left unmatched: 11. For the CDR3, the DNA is TGTGCCAGCAGCCACCACCCCGGGACAGGGGGCGGTAACTATGGCTACACCTTC. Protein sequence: CASSHHPGTGGGNYGYTF.

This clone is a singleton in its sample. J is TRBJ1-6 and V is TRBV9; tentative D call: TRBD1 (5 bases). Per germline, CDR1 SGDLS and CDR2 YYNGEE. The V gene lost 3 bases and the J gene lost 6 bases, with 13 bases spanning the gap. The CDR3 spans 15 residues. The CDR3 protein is CASSAEGQGNSPLHF. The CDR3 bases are TGTGCCAGCAGCGCGGAGGGTCAGGGTAATTCACCCCTCCACTTT.

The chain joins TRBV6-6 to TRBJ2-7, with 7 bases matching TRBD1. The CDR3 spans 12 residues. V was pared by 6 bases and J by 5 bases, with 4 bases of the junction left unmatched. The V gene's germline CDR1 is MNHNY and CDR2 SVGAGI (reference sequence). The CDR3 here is CASSRDRDEQYF. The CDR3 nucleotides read TGTGCCAGCAGCCGCGACAGGGACGAGCAGTACTTC.

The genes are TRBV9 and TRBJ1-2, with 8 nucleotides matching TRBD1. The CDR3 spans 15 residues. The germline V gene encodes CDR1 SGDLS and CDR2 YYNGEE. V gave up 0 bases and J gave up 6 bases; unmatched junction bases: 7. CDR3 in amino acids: CASSVAGGEIDGYTF. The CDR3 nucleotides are TGTGCCAGCAGCGTAGCAGGGGGCGAAATCGATGGCTACACCTTC.

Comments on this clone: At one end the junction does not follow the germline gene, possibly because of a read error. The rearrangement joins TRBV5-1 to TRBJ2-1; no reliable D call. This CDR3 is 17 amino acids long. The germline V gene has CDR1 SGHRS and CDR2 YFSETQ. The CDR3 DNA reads TGCGCCGGCAGCTTGCGTATAAAAGACACCAACTACAATGAGCAGTTCTTC. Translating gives CAGSLRIKDTNYNEQFF. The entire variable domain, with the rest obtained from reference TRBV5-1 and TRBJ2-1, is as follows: KAGVTQTPRYLIKTRGQQVTLSCSPISGHRSVSWYQQTPGQGLQFLFEYFSETQRNKGNFPGRFSGRQFSNSRSEMNVSTLELGDSALYLCAGSLRIKDTNYNEQFFGPGTRLTVL.

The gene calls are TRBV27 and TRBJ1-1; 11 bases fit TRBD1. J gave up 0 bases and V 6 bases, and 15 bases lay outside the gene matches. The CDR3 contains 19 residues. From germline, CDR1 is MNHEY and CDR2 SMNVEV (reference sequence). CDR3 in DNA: TGTGCCAGCAGGACTAGGAAGGAGGGACAGGGGGTGGTGAACACTGAAGCTTTCTTT. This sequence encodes CASRTRKEGQGVVNTEAFF.

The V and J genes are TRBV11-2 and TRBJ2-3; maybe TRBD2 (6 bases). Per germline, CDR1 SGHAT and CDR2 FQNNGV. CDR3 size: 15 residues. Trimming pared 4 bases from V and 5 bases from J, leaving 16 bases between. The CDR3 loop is CASSSGGRQGDTQYF. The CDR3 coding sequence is TGTGCCAGCAGCTCCGGGGGAAGGCAGGGAGATACGCAGTATTTT. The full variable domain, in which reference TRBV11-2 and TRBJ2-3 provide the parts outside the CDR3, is EAGVAQSPRYKIIEKRQSVAFWCNPISGHATLYWYQQILGQGPKLLIQFQNNGVVDDSQLPKDRFSAERLKGVDSTLKIQPAKLEDSAVYLCASSSGGRQGDTQYFGPGTRLTVL.